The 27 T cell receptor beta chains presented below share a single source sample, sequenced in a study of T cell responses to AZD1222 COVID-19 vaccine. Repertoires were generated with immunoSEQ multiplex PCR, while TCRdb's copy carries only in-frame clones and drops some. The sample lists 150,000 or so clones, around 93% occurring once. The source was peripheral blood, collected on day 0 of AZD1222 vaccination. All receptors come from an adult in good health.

The chain's CDR3 is CASSLNRGGFAEAFF. As DNA, the CDR3 is TGTGCCAGCAGCTTAAACAGGGGAGGTTTCGCTGAAGCTTTCTTT. This chain links TRBV5-5 with TRBJ1-1, with TRBD1 matching over 7 bases. Germline CDR1 and CDR2: SGHKS and YYEKEE (reference sequence). V lost 2 bases and J lost 6; bases outside the gene matches: 10. The CDR3 runs to 15 residues.

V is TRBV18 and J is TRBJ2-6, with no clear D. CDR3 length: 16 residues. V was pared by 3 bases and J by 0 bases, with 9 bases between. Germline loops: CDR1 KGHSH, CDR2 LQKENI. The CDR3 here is CASSPTVDSGANVLTF. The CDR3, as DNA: TGTGCCAGCTCACCCACGGTCGACTCTGGGGCCAACGTCCTGACTTTC. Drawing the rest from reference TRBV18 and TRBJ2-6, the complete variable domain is NAGVMQNPRHLVRRRGQEARLRCSPMKGHSHVYWYRQLPEEGLKFMVYLQKENIIDESGMPKERFSAEFPKEGPSILRIQQVVRGDSAAYFCASSPTVDSGANVLTFGAGSRLTVL.

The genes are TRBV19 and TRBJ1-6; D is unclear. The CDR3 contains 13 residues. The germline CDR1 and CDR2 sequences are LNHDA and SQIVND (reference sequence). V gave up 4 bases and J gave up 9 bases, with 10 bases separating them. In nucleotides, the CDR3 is TGTGCCAGTAGTAATCCGGGAAGTTCACCCCTCCACTTT. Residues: CASSNPGSSPLHF.

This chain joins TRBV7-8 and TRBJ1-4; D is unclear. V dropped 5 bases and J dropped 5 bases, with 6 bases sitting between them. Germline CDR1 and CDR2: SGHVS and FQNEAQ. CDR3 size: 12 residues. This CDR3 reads CASSRQNEKLFF. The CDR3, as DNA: TGTGCCAGCAGCCGCCAAAATGAAAAACTGTTTTTT.

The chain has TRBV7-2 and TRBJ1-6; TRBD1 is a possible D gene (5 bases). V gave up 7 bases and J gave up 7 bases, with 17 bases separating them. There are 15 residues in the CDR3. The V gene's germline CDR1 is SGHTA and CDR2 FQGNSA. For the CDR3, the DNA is TGTGCCAGCACCGGGACTAGAGGGCGCAATTCACCCCTCCACTTT. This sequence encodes CASTGTRGRNSPLHF.

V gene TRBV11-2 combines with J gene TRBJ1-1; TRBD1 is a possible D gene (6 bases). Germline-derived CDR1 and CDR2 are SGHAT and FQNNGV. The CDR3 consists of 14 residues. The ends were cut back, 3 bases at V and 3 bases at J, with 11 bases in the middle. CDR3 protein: CASSLSRQDTEAFF. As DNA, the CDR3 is TGTGCCAGCAGCTTGTCGAGACAGGACACTGAAGCTTTCTTT.

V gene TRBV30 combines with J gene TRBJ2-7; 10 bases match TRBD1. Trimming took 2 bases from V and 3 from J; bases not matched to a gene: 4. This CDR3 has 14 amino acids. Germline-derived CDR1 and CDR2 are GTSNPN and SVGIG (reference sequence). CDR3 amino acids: CAWSTGTGDYEQYF. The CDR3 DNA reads TGTGCCTGGAGTACGGGGACAGGGGACTACGAGCAGTACTTC.

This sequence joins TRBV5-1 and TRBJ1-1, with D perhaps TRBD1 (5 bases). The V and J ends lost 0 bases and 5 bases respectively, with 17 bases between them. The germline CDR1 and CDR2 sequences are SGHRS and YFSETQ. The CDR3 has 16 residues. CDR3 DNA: TGCGCCAGCAGCTTGGCAGGGTCTCGGTCGGGTACTGAAGCTTTCTTT. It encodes CASSLAGSRSGTEAFF.

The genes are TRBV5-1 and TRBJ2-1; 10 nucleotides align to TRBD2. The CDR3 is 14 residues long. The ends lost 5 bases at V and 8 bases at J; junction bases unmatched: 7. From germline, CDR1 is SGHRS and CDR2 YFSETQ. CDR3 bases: TGCGCCAGCAGGGCGGGACTAGCGTGGCATGAGCAGTTCTTC. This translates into CASRAGLAWHEQFF.

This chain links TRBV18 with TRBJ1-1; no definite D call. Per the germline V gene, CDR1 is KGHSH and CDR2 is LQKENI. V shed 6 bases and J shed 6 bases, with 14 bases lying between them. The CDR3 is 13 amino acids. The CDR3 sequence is CASSPGAHAEAFF. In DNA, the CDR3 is TGTGCCAGCTCCCCGGGAGCCCACGCTGAAGCTTTCTTT.

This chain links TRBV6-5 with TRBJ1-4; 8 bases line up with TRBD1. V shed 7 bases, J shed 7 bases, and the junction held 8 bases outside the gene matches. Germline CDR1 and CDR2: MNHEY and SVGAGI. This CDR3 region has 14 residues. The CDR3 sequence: CASTSWGTGEKLFF. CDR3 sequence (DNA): TGTGCCAGCACCTCCTGGGGGACAGGTGAAAAACTGTTTTTT.

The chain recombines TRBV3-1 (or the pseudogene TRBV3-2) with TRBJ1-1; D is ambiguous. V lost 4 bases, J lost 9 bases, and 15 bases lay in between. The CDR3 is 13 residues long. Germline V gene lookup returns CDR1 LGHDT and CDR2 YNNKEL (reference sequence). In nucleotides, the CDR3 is TGTGCCAGCAGCCTGGAATCCGGCCCAAAAGCTTTCTTT. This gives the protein CASSLESGPKAFF.

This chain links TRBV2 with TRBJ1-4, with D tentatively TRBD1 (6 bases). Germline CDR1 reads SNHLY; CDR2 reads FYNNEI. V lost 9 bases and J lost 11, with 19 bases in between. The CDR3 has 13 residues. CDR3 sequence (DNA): TGTGCCAGGGGGAGCAGGGGTCAGGGGAAACTGTTTTTT. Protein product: CARGSRGQGKLFF. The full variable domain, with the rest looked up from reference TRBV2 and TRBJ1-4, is EPEVTQTPSHQVTQMGQEVILRCVPISNHLYFYWYRQILGQKVEFLVSFYNNEISEKSEIFDDQFSVERPDGSNFTLKIRSTKLEDSAMYFCARGSRGQGKLFFGSGTQLSVL.

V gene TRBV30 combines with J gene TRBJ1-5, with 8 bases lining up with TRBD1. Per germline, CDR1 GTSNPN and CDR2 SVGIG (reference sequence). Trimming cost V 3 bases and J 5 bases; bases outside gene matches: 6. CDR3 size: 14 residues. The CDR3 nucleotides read TGTGCCTGGAGACGAGGACAGGGCGATCAGCCCCAGCATTTT. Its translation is CAWRRGQGDQPQHF.

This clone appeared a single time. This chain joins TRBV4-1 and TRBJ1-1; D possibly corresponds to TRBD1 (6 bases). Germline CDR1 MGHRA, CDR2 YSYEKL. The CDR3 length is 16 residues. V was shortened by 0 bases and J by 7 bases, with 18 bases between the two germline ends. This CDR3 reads CASSQEKTGRKIEAFF. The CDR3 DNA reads TGCGCCAGCAGCCAAGAAAAAACAGGGAGAAAGATTGAAGCTTTCTTT.

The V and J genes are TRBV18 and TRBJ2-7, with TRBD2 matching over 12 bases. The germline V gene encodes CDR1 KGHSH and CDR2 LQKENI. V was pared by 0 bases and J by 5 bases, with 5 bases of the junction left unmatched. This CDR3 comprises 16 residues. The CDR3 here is CASSPPSLAGGDEQYF. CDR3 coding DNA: TGTGCCAGCTCACCACCGAGTCTAGCGGGAGGGGACGAGCAGTACTTC.

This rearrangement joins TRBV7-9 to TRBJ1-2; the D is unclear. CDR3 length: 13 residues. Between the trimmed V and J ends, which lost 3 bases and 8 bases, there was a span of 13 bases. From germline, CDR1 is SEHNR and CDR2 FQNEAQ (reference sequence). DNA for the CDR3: TGTGCCAGCAGCTTTGAAAGGTCTGAAGGCTACACCTTC. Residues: CASSFERSEGYTF.

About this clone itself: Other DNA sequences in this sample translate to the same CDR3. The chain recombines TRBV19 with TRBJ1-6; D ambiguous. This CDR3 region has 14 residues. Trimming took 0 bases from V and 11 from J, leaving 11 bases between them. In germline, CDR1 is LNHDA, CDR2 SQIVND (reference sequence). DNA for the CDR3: TGTGCCAGTAGTATAGATACGAGCCGAACACCCCTCCACTTT. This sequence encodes CASSIDTSRTPLHF. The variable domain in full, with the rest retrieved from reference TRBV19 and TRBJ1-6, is DGGITQSPKYLFRKEGQNVTLSCEQNLNHDAMYWYRQDPGQGLRLIYYSQIVNDFQKGDIAEGYSVSREKKESFPLTVTSAQKNPTAFYLCASSIDTSRTPLHFGNGTRLTVT.

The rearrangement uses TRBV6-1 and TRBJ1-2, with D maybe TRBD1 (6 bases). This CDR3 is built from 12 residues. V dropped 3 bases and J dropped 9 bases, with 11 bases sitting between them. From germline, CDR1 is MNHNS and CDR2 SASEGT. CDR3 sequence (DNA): TGTGCCAGCAGTGAGAGGACAGTGAGCTACACCTTC. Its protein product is CASSERTVSYTF.

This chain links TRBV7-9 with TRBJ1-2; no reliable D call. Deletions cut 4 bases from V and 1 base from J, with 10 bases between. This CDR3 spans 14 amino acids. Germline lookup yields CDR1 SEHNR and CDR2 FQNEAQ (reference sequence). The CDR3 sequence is CASSSLWNNYGYTF. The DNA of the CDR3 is TGTGCCAGCAGCTCGCTCTGGAATAACTATGGCTACACCTTC.

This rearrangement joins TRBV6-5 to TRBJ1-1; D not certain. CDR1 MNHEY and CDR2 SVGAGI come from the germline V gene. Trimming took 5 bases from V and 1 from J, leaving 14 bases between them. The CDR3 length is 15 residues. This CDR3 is CASSPSINRNTEAFF. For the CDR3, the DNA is TGTGCCAGCAGTCCCTCTATAAATAGGAACACTGAAGCTTTCTTT.

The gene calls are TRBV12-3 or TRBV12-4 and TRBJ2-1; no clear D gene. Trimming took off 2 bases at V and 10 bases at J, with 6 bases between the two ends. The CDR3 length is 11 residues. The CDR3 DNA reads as TGTGCCAGCAGTTTATCTCGGGAGCAGTTCTTC. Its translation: CASSLSREQFF.

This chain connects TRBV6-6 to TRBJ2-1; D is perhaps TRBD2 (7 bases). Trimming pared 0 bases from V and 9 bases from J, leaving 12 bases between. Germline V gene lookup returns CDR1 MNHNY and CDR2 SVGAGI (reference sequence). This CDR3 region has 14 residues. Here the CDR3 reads CASSYSGGQSEQFF. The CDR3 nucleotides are TGTGCCAGCAGTTACTCGGGGGGGCAGAGTGAGCAGTTCTTC.

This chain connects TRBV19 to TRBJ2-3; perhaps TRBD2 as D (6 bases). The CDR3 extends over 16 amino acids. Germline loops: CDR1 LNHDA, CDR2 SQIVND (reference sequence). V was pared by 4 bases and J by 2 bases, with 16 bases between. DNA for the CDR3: TGTGCCAGTAGTACGGGCCGGCGGGGAACCACAGATACGCAGTATTTT. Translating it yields CASSTGRRGTTDTQYF.

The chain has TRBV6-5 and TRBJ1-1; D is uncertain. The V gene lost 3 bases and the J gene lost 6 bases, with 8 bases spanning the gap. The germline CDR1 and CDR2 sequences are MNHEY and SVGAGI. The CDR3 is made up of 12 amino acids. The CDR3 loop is CASSYIGAEAFF. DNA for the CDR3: TGTGCCAGCAGTTATATCGGGGCTGAAGCTTTCTTT.

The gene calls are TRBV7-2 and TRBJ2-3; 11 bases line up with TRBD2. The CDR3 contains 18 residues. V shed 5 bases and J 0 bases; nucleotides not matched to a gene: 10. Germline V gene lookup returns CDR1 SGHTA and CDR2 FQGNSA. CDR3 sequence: CASSNLAGGGGSTDTQYF. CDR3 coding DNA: TGTGCCAGCAGCAACCTAGCGGGGGGAGGGGGCAGCACAGATACGCAGTATTTT.

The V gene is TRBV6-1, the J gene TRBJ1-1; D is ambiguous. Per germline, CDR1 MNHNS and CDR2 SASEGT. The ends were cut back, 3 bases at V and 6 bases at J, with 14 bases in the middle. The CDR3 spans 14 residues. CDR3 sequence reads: CASSDRRRWSEAFF. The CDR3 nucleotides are TGTGCCAGCAGTGATCGACGCAGGTGGTCTGAAGCTTTCTTT.